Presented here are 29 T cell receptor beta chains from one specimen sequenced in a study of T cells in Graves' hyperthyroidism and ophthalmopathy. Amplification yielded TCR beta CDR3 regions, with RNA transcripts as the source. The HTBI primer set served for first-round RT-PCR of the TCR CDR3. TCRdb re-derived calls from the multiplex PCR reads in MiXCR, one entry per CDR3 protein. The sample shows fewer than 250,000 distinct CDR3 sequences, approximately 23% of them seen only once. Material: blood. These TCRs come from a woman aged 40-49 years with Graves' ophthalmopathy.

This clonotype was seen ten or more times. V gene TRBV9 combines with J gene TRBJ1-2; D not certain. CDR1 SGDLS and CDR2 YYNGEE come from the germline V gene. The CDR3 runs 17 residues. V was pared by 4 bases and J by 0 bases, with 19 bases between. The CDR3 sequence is CASSFAPFKTSNYGYTF. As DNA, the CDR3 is TGTGCCAGCAGCTTTGCCCCCTTTAAGACATCTAACTATGGCTACACCTTC.

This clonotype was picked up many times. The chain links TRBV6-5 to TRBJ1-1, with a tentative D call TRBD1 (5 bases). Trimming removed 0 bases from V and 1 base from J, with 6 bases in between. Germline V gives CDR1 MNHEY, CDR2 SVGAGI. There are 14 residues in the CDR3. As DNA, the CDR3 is TGTGCCAGCAGTTACTCGACAGCGAACACTGAAGCTTTCTTT. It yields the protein CASSYSTANTEAFF.

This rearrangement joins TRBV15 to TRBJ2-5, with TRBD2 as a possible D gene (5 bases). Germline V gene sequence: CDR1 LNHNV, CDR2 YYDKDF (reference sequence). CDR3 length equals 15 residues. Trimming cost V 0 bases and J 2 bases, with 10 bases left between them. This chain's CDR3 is CATSRDRSGQETQYF. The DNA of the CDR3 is TGTGCCACCAGCAGAGATCGGAGCGGACAAGAGACCCAGTACTTC. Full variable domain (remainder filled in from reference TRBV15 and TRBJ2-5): DAMVIQNPRYQVTQFGKPVTLSCSQTLNHNVMYWYQQKSSQAPKLLFHYYDKDFNNEADTPDNFQSRRPNTSFCFLDIRSPGLGDTAMYLCATSRDRSGQETQYFGPGTRLLVL.

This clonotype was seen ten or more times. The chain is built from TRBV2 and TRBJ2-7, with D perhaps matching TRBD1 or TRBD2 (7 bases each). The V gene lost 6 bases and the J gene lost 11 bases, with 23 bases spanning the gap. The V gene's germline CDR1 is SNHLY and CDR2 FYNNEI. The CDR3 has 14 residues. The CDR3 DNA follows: TGTGCCAGCAGCGGGGTGGCTGGGTCAGGGGGGGAGTACTTC. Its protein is CASSGVAGSGGEYF.

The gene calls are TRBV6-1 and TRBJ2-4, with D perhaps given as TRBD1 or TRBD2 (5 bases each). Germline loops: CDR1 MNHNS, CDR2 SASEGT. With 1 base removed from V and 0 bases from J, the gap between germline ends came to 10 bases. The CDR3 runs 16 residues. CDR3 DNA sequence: TGTGCCAGCAGTGAAGAAGGGGCGGGAGCCAAAAACATTCAGTACTTC. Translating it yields CASSEEGAGAKNIQYF.

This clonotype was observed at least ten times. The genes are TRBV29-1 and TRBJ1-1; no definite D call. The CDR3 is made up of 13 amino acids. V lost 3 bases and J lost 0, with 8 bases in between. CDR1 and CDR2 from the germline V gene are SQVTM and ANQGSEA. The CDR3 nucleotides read TGCAGCGTTGAGGGCAGGCTGAACACTGAAGCTTTCTTT. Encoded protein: CSVEGRLNTEAFF.

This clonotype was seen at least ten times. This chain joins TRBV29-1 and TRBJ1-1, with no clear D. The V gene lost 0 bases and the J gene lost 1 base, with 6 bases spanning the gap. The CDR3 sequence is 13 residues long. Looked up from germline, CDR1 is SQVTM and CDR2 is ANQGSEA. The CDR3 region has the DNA TGCAGCGTTGAAGAGAGCAGGAACACTGAAGCTTTCTTT. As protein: CSVEESRNTEAFF. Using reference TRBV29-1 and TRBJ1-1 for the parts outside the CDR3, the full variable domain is SAVISQKPSRDICQRGTSLTIQCQVDSQVTMMFWYRQQPGQSLTLIATANQGSEATYESGFVIDKFPISRPNLTFSTLTVSNMSPEDSSIYLCSVEESRNTEAFFGQGTRLTVV.

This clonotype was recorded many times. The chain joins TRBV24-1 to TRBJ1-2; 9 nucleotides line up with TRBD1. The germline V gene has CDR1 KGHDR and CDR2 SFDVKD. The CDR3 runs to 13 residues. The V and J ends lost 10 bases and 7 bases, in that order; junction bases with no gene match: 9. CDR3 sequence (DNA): TGTGCCACTTCGGGGACAGGGAAAGGTGGCTACACCTTC. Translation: CATSGTGKGGYTF.

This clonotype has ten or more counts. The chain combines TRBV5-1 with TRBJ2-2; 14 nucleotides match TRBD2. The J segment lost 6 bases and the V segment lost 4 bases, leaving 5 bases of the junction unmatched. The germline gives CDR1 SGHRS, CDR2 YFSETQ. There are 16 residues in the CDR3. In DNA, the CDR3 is TGCGCCAGCAGCCCGGGACTAGCGGGAGTGGCCGGGGAGCTGTTTTTT. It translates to CASSPGLAGVAGELFF.

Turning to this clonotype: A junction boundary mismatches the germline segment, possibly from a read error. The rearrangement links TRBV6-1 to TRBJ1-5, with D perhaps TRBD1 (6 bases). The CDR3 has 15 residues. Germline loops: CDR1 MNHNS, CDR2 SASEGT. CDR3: CASSRTVHSNQPQLF. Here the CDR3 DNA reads TGTGCCAGCAGCCGGACAGTACATAGCAATCAGCCCCAGCTTTTT.

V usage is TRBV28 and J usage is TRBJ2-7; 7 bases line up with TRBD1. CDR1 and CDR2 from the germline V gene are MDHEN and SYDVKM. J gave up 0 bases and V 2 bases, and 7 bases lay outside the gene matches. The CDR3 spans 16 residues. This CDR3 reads CASSLRTGLNSYEQYF. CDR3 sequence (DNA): TGTGCCAGCAGTTTACGGACAGGCCTAAACTCCTACGAGCAGTACTTC. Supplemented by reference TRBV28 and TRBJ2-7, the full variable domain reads DVKVTQSSRYLVKRTGEKVFLECVQDMDHENMFWYRQDPGLGLRLIYFSYDVKMKEKGDIPEGYSVSREKKERFSLILESASTNQTSMYLCASSLRTGLNSYEQYFGPGTRLTVT.

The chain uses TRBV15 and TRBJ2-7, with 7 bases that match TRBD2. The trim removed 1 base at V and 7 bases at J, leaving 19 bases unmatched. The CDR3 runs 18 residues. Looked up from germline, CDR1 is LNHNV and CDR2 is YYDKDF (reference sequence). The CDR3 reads CATSRAGEGQGGPGEQYF. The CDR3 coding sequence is TGTGCCACCAGCAGAGCAGGAGAGGGGCAGGGAGGGCCGGGAGAGCAGTACTTC.

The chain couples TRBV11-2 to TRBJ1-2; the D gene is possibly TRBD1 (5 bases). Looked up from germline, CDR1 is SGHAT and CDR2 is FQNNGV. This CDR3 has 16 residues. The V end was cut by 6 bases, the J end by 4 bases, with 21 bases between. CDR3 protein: CASSHAAGGFGYGYTF. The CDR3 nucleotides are TGTGCCAGCAGTCACGCAGCGGGGGGGTTCGGCTATGGCTACACCTTC.

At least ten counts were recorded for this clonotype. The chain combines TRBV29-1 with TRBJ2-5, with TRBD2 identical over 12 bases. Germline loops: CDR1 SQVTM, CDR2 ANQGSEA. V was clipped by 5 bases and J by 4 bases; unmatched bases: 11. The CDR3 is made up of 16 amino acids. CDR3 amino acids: CSVHGITSGRRETQYF. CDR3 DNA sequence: TGCAGCGTTCACGGGATTACTAGCGGGAGGAGAGAGACCCAGTACTTC.

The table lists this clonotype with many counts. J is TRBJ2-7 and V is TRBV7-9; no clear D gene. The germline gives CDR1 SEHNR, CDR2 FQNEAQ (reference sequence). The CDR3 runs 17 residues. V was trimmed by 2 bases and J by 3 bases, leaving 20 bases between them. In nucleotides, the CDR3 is TGTGCCAGCAGCTTAAGGTCTGCCGCAACGCTGGGCTACGAGCAGTACTTC. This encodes CASSLRSAATLGYEQYF.

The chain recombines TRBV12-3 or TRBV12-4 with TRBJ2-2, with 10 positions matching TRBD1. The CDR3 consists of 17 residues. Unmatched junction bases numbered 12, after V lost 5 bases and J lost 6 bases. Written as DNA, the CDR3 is TGTGCCAGCAGTCCCCGACAGGGGGCTTTTTCGGCCGGGGAGCTGTTTTTT. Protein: CASSPRQGAFSAGELFF.

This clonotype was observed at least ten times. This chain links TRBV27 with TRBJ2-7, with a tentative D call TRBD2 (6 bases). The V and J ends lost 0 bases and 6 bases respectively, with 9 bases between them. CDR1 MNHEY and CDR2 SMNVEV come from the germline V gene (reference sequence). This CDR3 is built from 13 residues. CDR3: CASSLSGGGEQYF. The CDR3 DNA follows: TGTGCCAGCAGTTTATCCGGGGGTGGCGAGCAGTACTTC.

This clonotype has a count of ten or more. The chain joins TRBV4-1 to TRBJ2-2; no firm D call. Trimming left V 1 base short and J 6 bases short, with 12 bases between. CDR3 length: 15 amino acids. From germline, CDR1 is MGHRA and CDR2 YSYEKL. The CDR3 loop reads CASSQVGSQAGELFF. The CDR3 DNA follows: TGCGCCAGCAGCCAAGTTGGATCTCAGGCCGGGGAGCTGTTTTTT.

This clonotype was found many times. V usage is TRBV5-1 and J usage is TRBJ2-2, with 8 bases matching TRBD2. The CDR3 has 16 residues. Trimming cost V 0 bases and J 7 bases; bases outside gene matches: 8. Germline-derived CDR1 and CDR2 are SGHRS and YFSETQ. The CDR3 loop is CASSLAGGPAIGELFF. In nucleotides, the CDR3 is TGCGCCAGCAGCTTGGCGGGAGGGCCGGCGATCGGGGAGCTGTTTTTT.

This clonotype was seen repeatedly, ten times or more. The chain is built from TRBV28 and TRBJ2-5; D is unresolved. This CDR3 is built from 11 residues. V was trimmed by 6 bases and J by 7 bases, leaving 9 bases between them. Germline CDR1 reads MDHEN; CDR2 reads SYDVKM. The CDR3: CASSNEGTQYF. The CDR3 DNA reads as TGTGCCAGCAGCAACGAAGGGACCCAGTACTTC.

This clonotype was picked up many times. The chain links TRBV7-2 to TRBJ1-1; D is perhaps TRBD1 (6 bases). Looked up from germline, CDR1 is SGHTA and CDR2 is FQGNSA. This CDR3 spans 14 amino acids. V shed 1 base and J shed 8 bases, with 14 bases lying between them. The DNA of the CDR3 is TGTGCCAGCAGCTTAGACAGGGTCATTCGGGAAGCTTTCTTT. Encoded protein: CASSLDRVIREAFF.

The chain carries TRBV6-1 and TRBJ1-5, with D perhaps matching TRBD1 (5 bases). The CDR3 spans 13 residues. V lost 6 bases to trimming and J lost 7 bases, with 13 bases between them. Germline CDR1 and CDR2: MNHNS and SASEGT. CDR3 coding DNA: TGTGCCAGCAGCCAGGCAGGGAGCCAGCCCCAGCATTTT. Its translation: CASSQAGSQPQHF.

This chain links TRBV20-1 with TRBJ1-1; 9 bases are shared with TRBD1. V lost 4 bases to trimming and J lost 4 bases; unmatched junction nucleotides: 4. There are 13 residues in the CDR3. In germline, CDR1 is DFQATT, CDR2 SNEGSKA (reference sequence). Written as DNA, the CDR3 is TGCAGTGCTAAGGACAGGGGTAGCACTGAAGCTTTCTTT. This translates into CSAKDRGSTEAFF.

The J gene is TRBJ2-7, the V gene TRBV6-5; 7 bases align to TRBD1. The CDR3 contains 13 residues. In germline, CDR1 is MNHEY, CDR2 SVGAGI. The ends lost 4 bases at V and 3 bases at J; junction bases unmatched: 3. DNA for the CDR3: TGTGCCAGCAGTTCCCACAGGGGCTACGAGCAGTACTTC. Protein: CASSSHRGYEQYF.

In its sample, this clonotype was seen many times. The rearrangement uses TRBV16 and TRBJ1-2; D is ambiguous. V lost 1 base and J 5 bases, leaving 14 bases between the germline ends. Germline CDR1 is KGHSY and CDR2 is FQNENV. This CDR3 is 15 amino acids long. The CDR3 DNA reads TGTGCCAGCAGCCAATATGTCAGCGAGTCTTATGGCTACACCTTC. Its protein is CASSQYVSESYGYTF.

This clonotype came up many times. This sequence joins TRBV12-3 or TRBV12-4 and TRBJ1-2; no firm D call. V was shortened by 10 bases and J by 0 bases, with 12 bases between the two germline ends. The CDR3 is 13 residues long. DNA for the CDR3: TGTGCCACGCGCCTGGTCGCTAACTATGGCTACACCTTC. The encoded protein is CATRLVANYGYTF.

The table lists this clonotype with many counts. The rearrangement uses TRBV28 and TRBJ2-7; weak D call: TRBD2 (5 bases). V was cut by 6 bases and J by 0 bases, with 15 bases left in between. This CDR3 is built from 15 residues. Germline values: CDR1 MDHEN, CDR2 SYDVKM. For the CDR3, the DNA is TGTGCCAGCAGCCCTGGACTGGGAAGCTCCTACGAGCAGTACTTC. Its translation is CASSPGLGSSYEQYF.

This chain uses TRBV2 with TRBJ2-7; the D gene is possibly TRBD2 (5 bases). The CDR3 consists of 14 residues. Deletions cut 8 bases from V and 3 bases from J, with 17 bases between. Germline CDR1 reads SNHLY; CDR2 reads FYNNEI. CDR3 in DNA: TGTGCCAGCGTGTATGGTCGCGGGCGCTACGAGCAGTACTTC. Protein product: CASVYGRGRYEQYF.

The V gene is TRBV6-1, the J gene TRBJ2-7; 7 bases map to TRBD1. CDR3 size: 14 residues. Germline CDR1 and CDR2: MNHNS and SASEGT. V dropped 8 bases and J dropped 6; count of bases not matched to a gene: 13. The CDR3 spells CASGDRVGASEQYF. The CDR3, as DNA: TGTGCCAGCGGAGACAGGGTCGGGGCCTCCGAGCAGTACTTC.